Described below is a single T cell receptor beta chain sequence and its context. Its antigen remains unknown. Sequencing was performed with immunoSEQ multiplex PCR; in TCRdb, only in-frame clones are kept and a portion is missing. The table includes about 67,000 clones, approximately 91% detected once. This entry is derived from a study of OX40 agonist ivuxolimab in advanced cancers. Study-level information: Aged roughly 23 to 79 with a mean of 60 years, they were about 78% male.

Study observations and caveats: Several nonresponders also turned out to have low normalized T-cell clonal expansion. The study observed clonal expansion of CD4+ and CD8+ blood T cells by week 6 at 0.1 to 3.0 mg/kg.

This CDR3 is 12 amino acids long. The germline V and J ends were trimmed by 8 bases and 12 bases, with 20 bases remaining between them. Germline loops: CDR1 SGHNT, CDR2 YYREEE (reference sequence). The chain carries TRBV5-4 and TRBJ1-2; perhaps TRBD1 as D (5 bases). The sample here was CD4+ or CD8+ T cells sorted from blood, taken in a trial of the OX40 agonist ivuxolimab. This clonotype was obtained from an adult with an advanced solid tumor such as melanoma, head and neck, liver or kidney cancer. In nucleotides, the CDR3 is TGTGCCAGGTCCGCACAGCCCCCGGGGGACACCTTC. This encodes CARSAQPPGDTF.